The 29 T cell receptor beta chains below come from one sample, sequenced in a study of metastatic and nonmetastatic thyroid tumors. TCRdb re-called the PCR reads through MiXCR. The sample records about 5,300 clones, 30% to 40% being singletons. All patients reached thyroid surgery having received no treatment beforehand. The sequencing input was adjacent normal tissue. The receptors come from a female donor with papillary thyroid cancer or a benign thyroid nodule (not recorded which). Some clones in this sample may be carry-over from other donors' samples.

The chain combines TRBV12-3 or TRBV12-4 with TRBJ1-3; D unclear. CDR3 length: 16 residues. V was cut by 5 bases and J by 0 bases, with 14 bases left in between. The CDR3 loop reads CASSPRWGHSGNTIYF. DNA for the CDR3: TGTGCCAGCAGTCCTCGGTGGGGTCACTCTGGAAACACCATATATTTT.

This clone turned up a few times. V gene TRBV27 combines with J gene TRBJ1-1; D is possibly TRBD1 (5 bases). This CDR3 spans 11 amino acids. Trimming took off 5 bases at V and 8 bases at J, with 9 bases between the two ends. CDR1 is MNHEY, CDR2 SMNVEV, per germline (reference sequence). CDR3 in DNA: TGTGCCAGCAGTGTACGGGGGGAAGCTTTCTTT. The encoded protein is CASSVRGEAFF.

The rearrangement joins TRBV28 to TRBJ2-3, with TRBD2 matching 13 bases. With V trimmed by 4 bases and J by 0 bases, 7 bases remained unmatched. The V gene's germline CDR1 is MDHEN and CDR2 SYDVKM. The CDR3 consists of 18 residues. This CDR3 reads CASSYGTSGVLSTDTQYF. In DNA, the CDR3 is TGTGCCAGCAGTTATGGGACTAGCGGGGTTTTGAGCACAGATACGCAGTATTTT.

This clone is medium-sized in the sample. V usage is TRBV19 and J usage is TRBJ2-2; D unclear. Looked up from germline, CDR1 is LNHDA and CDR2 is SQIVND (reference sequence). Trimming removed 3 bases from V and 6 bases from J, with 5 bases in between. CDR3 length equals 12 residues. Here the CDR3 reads CASSIKPGELFF. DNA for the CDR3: TGTGCCAGTAGTATCAAGCCCGGGGAGCTGTTTTTT.

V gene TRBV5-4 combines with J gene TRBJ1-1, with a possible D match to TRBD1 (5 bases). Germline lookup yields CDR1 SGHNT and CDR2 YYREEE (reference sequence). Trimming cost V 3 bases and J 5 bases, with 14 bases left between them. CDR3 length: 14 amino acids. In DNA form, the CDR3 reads TGTGCCAGCAGCTCCGGGGGAACACTTACTGAAGCTTTCTTT. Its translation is CASSSGGTLTEAFF.

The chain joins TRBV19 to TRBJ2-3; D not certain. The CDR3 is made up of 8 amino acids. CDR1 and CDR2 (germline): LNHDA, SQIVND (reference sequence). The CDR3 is CFFDTQYF. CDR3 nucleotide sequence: TGTTTTTTTGATACGCAGTATTTT. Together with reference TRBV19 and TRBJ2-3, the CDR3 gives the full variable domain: DGGITQSPKYLFRKEGQNVTLSCEQNLNHDAMYWYRQDPGQGLRLIYYSQIVNDFQKGDIAEGYSVSREKKESFPLTVTSAQKNPTAFYLCFFDTQYFGPGTRLTVL.

The CDR3 coding sequence is TGTGCCAGCAGTTTTCTGGGACTCAACAGTCCCTACGAGCAGTACTTC. Its translation is CASSFLGLNSPYEQYF. The rearrangement joins TRBV28 to TRBJ2-7, with a tentative D call TRBD2 (6 bases). CDR1 is MDHEN, CDR2 SYDVKM, per germline. V lost 3 bases, J lost 2 bases, and 17 bases lay in between. The CDR3 runs 16 residues.

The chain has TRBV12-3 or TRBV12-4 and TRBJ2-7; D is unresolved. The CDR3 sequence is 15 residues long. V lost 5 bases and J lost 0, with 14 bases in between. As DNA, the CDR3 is TGTGCCAGCAGTATAGGGTGGTTTGTCTCCTACGAGCAGTACTTC. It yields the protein CASSIGWFVSYEQYF.

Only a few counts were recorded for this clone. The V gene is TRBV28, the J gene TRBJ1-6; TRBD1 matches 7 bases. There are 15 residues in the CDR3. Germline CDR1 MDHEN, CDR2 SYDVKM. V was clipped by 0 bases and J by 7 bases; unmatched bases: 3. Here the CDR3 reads CASSLWSGQNSPLHF. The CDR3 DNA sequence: TGTGCCAGCAGTTTATGGTCGGGACAGAATTCACCCCTCCACTTT.

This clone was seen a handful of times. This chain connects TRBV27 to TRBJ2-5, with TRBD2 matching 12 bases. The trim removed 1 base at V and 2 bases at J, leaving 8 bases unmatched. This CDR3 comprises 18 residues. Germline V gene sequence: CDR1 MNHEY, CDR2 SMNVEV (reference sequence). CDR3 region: CASSLYLAGGPCQETQYF. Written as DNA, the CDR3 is TGTGCCAGCAGTTTATATCTAGCGGGAGGGCCGTGTCAAGAGACCCAGTACTTC.

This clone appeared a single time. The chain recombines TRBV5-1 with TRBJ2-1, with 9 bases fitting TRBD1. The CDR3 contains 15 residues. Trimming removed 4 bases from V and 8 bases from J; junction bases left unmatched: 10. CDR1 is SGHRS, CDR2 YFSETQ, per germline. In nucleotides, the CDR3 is TGCGCCAGCAGCCCGCTGGGGGACAGGGTAGATGAGCAGTTCTTC. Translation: CASSPLGDRVDEQFF.

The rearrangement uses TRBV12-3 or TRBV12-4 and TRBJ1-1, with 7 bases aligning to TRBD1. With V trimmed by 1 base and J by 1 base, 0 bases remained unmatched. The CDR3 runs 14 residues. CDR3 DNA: TGTGCCAGCAGTTTAGGGACAGGGAACACTGAAGCTTTCTTT. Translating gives CASSLGTGNTEAFF.

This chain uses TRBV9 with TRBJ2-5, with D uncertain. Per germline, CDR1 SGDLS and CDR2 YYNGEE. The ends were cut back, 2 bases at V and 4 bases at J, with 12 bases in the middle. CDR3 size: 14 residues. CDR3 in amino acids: CASSVAIVPETQYF. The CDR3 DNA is TGTGCCAGCAGCGTTGCCATCGTGCCAGAGACCCAGTACTTC.

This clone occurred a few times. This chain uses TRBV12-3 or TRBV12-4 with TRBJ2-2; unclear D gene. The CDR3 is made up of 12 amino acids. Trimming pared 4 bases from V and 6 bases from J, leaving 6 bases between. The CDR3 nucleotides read TGTGCCAGCAGTTCAATGGCCGGGGAGCTGTTTTTT. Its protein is CASSSMAGELFF.

The chain's CDR3 is CAGGSHLTGNYEQYF. CDR3 bases: TGTGCCGGCGGTTCCCACCTGACAGGGAACTACGAGCAGTACTTC. V and J are TRBV6-2 or TRBV6-3 and TRBJ2-7; 7 bases fit TRBD1. This CDR3 spans 15 amino acids. V was pared by 11 bases and J by 3 bases, with 16 bases of the junction left unmatched. Germline lookup yields CDR1 MNHEY and CDR2 SVGEGT.

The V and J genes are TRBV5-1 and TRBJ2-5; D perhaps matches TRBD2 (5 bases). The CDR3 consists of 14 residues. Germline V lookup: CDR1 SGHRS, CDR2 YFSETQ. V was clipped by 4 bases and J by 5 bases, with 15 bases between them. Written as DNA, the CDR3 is TGCGCCAGCAGCGGTGAGGGTTCTAAGGAGACCCAGTACTTC. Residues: CASSGEGSKETQYF.

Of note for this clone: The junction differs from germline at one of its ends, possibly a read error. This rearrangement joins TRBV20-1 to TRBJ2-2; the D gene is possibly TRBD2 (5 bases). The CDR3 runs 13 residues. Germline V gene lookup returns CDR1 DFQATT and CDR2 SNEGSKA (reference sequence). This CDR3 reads CSAIRTPSREPFF. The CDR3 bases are TGCAGTGCTATAAGAACTCCTTCTAGGGAGCCGTTTTTT.

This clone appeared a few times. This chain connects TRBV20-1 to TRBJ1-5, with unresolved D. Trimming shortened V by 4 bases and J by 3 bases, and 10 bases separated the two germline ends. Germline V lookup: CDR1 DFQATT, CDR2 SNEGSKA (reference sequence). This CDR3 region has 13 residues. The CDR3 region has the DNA TGCAGTGCTAAAGGACCGATCAATCAGCCCCAGCATTTT. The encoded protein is CSAKGPINQPQHF.

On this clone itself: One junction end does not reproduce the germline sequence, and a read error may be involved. Here the CDR3 reads CASKNRLNEQFF. In nucleotides, the CDR3 is TGCGCCAGCAAAAACCGACTTAATGAGCAGTTCTTC. This chain connects TRBV6-1 to TRBJ2-1; D not certain. The CDR3 totals 12 residues. From germline, CDR1 is MNHNS and CDR2 SASEGT.

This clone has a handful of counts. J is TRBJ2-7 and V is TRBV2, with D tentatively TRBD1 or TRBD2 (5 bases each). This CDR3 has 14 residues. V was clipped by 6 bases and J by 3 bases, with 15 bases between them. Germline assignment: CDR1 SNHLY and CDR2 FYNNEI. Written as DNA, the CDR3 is TGTGCCAGCAGCAGACTACCACAGGACTACGAGCAGTACTTC. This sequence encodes CASSRLPQDYEQYF.

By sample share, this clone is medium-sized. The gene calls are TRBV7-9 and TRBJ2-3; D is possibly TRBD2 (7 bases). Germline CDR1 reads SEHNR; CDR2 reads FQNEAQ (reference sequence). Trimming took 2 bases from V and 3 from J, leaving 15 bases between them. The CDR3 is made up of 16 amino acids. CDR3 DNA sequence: TGTGCCAGCAGCTTAAGTCGGGGGGCCGTAACAGATACGCAGTATTTT. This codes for CASSLSRGAVTDTQYF. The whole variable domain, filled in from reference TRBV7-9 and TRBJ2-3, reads DTGVSQNPRHKITKRGQNVTFRCDPISEHNRLYWYRQTLGQGPEFLTYFQNEAQLEKSRLLSDRFSAERPKGSFSTLEIQRTEQGDSAMYLCASSLSRGAVTDTQYFGPGTRLTVL.

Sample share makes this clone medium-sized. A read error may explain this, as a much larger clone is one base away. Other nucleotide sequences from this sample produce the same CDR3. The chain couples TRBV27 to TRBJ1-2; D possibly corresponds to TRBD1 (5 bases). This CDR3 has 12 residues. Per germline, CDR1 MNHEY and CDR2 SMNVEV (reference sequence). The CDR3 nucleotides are TGTGCCAGCAGTGGGGGACGGGGGTCCAAACTCTTC. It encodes CASSGGRGSKLF.

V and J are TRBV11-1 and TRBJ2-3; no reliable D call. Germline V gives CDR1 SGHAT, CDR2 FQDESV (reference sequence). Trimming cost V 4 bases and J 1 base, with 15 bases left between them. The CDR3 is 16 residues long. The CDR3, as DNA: TGTGCCAGCAGCTGGGTTTCTAGTTGGGGCACAGATACGCAGTATTTT. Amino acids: CASSWVSSWGTDTQYF.

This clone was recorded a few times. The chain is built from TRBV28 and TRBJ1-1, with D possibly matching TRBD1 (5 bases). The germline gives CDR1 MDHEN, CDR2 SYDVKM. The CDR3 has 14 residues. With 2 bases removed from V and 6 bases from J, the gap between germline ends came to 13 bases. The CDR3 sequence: CASSLHQGFPEAFF. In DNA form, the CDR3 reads TGTGCCAGCAGTTTACACCAGGGTTTCCCTGAAGCTTTCTTT. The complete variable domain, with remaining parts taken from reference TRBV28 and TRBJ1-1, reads DVKVTQSSRYLVKRTGEKVFLECVQDMDHENMFWYRQDPGLGLRLIYFSYDVKMKEKGDIPEGYSVSREKKERFSLILESASTNQTSMYLCASSLHQGFPEAFFGQGTRLTVV.

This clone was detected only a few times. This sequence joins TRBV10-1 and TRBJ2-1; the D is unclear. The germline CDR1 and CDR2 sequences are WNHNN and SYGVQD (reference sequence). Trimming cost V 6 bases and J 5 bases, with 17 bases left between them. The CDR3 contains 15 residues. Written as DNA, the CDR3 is TGCGCCAGCAGCCGGGTTCTAGGAATCCACAATGAGCAGTTCTTC. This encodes CASSRVLGIHNEQFF.

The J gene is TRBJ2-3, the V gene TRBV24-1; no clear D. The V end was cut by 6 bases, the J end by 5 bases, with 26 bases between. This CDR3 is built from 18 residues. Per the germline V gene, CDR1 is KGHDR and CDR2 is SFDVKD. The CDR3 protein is CATSYSGVGSVSKDTQYF. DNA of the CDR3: TGTGCCACCAGTTATTCCGGAGTGGGGTCAGTTTCCAAAGATACGCAGTATTTT.

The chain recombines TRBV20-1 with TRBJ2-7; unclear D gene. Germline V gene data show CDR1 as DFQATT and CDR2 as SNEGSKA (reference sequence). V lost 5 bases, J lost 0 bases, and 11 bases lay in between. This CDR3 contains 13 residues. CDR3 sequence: CSAHGPGSYEQYF. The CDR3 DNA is TGCAGTGCTCACGGACCGGGCTCCTACGAGCAGTACTTC.

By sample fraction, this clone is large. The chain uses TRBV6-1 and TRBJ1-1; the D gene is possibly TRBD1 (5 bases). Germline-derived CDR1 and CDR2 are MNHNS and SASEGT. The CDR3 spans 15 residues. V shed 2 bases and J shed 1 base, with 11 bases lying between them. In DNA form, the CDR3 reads TGTGCCAGCAGTGAATATGACAGACCGAACACTGAAGCTTTCTTT. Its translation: CASSEYDRPNTEAFF.

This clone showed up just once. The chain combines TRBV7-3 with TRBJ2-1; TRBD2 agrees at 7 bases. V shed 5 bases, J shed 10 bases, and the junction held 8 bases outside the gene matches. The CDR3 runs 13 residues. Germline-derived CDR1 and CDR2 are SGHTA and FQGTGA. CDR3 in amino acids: CASSGGLVGEQFF. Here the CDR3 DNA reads TGTGCCAGCAGCGGCGGACTAGTCGGGGAGCAGTTCTTC.